This TCR beta chain comes out of a study of beta chain features in type 1 diabetes. The study reverse transcribed the entire isolated RNA, so it sequenced expressed TCRB transcripts. Some clones are missing from TCRdb's copy, which holds only in-frame ones; the method was immunoSEQ multiplex PCR. This repertoire shows under 800,000 clones, 15% to 17% found once; its top ten account for 0.093%. In the case of this clone: Its antigen is still unknown.

Findings and limits, study-wide: Researchers report that Type 1 diabetes patients had moderately but significantly shorter TCRB CDR3s across all four CD4+ subsets.

The source of this sequence is a man younger than 30 in good health. Source material: naive CD4+ T cells from blood.

Here the CDR3 reads CASSQVSSGIAYNEQFF. Written as DNA, the CDR3 is TGCGCCAGCAGCCAAGTTTCATCCGGCATAGCCTACAATGAGCAGTTCTTC. This rearrangement joins TRBV4-1 to TRBJ2-1; D not resolved. Germline-derived CDR1 and CDR2 are MGHRA and YSYEKL. This CDR3 spans 17 amino acids. The V end lost 1 base, the J end lost 2 bases, and 15 bases lay between the germline ends.